This T cell receptor beta chain was found in a study of blood T cell repertoires in COVID-19. Study-wide context: Material from acute and convalescent COVID-19 was sourced from the United States, Italy and Spain. PBMCs, B-cell-depleted T cells, or T cells were the source of the cDNA or gDNA that made up the material.

The ends lost 8 bases at V and 3 bases at J; junction bases unmatched: 2. The CDR3 loop spans 13 amino acids. The germline V gene encodes CDR1 SNHLY and CDR2 FYNNEI. Source study methods: Reference gene primers were amplified, and this amplification served to estimate nucleated cell counts. Using immunoSEQ multiplex PCR, the repertoire was profiled, and TCRdb retains in-frame clones only, with some absent. D and trimming were read from the DNA, whereas the V and J calls and clone size are those reported in that table. This sample yields 400,000 to 550,000 clones, of which about 85% are seen a single time; roughly 2% belongs to the top ten. Living in under 30 US areas, the participants were between roughly 18 and 90 years of age.

Sequenced material: PBMCs or T cells enriched from blood (not recorded which). The TCR was taken from a woman aged 18-29 years with acute COVID-19. This rearrangement joins TRBV2 to TRBJ2-2, with 8 bases that match TRBD1. For the CDR3, the DNA is TGTGCCAGCCACAGGGGGTACACCGGGGAGCTGTTTTTT. It translates to CASHRGYTGELFF.